Sequencing of this T cell receptor (beta chain) was carried out in a study of shared clonotypes between healthy human individuals. The assay was immunoSEQ multiplex PCR, and TCRdb's table has in-frame clones only and misses some. The sample contains 2,500,000 or so clones, 85% to 95% of which appear only once. General study points: Sorted-subset sequencing was shown by rarefaction to be incomplete despite large depth.

None of the donors, who were healthy HIV-negative adults, had recently had acute infections or vaccinations. Notes on this clone: Its antigen remains unknown.

Sequenced sample: naive CD4+ T cells from PBMCs. Subset noted: CD45RA+ positively selected. This clonotype was obtained from a man aged 18 to 30 in good health. Some clones in this sample may be carry-over from other donors' samples.

CDR3: CAWSAGQGAGYF. CDR3 DNA: TGTGCCTGGAGTGCGGGACAGGGGGCCGGGTACTTC. The chain is built from TRBV30 and TRBJ2-5; 12 bases match TRBD1. This CDR3 contains 12 residues. CDR1 and CDR2 (germline): GTSNPN, SVGIG (reference sequence). The J segment lost 13 bases and the V segment lost 1 base, leaving 4 bases of the junction unmatched.